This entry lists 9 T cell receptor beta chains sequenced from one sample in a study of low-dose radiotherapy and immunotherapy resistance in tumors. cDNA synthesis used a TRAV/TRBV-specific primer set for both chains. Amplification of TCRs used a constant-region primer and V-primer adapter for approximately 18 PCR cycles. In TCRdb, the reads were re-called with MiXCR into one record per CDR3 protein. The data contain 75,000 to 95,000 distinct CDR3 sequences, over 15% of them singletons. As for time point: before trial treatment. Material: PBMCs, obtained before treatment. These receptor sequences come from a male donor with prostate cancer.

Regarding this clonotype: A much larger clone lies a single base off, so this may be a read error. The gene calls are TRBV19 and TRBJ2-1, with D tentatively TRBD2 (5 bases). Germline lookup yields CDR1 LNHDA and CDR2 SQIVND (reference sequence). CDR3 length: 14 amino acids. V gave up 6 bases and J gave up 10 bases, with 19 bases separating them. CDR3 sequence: CASRPTPSSYEQFF. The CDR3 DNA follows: TGTGCCAGTAGACCGACACCTAGCTCCTACGAGCAGTTCTTC.

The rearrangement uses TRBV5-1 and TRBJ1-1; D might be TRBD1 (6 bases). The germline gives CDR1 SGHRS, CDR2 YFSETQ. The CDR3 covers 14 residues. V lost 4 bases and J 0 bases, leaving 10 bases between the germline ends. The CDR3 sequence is CASSINRVNTEAFF. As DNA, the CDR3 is TGCGCCAGCAGCATCAACAGGGTGAACACTGAAGCTTTCTTT.

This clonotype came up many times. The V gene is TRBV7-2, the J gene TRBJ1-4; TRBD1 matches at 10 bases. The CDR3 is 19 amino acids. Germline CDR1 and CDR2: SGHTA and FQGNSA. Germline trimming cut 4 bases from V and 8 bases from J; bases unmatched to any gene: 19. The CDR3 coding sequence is TGTGCCAGCAGCTCTACCTCAGTTCCAACCGGGACAGGGGTAGAAAAACTGTTTTTT. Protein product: CASSSTSVPTGTGVEKLFF. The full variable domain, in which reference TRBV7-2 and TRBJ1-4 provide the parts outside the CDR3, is GAGVSQSPSNKVTEKGKDVELRCDPISGHTALYWYRQSLGQGLEFLIYFQGNSAPDKSGLPSDRFSAERTGGSVSTLTIQRTQQEDSAVYLCASSSTSVPTGTGVEKLFFGSGTQLSVL.

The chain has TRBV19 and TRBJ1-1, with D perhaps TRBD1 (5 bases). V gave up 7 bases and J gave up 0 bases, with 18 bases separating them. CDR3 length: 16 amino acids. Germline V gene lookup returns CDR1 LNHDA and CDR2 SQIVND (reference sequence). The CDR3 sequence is CASISRGEWLNTEAFF. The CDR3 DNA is TGTGCCAGTATCTCGAGGGGCGAATGGTTGAACACTGAAGCTTTCTTT. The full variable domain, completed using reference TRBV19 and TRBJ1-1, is DGGITQSPKYLFRKEGQNVTLSCEQNLNHDAMYWYRQDPGQGLRLIYYSQIVNDFQKGDIAEGYSVSREKKESFPLTVTSAQKNPTAFYLCASISRGEWLNTEAFFGQGTRLTVV.

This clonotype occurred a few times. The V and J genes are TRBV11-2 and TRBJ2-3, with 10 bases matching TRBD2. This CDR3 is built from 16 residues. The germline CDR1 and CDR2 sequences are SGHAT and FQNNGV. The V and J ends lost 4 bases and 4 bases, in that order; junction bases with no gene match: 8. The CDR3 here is CASSWNSGRRADTQYF. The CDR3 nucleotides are TGTGCCAGCAGCTGGAATAGCGGGAGGCGCGCAGATACGCAGTATTTT. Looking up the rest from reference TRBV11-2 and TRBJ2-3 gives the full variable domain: EAGVAQSPRYKIIEKRQSVAFWCNPISGHATLYWYQQILGQGPKLLIQFQNNGVVDDSQLPKDRFSAERLKGVDSTLKIQPAKLEDSAVYLCASSWNSGRRADTQYFGPGTRLTVL.

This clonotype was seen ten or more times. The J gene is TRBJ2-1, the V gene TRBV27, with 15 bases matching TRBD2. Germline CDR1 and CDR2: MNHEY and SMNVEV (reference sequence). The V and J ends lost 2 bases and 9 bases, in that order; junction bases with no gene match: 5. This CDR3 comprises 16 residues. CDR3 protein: CASSLGGLAGGGEQFF. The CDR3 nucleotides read TGTGCCAGCAGTTTAGGGGGACTAGCGGGAGGAGGTGAGCAGTTCTTC.

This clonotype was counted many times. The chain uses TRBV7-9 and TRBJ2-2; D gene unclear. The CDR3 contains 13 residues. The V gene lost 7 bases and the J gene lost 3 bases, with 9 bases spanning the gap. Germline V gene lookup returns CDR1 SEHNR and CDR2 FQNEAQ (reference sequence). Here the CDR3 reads CASTSYDTGELFF. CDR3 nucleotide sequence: TGTGCCAGCACCTCATACGACACCGGGGAGCTGTTTTTT.

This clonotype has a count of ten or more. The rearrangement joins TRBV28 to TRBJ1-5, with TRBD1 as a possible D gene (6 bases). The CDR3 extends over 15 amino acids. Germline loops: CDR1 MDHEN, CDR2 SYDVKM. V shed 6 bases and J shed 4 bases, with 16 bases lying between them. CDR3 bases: TGTGCCAGCAGCTTACAGGGAACTTCAAATCAGCCCCAGCATTTT. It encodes CASSLQGTSNQPQHF.

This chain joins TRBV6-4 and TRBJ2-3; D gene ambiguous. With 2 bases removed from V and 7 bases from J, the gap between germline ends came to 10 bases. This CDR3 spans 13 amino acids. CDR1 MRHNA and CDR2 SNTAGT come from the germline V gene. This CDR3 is CASSDTLGNTQYF. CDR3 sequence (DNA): TGTGCCAGCAGTGACACCTTGGGGAATACGCAGTATTTT.